This T cell receptor beta chain was found in a study of T-cell memory formation after mild COVID-19. V was clipped by 5 bases and J by 3 bases; unmatched bases: 6. This CDR3 spans 15 amino acids. Germline values: CDR1 SGHVS, CDR2 FNYEAQ. MiXCR was run by TCRdb on the 5' RACE reads, yielding one entry per CDR3 protein. The repertoire has a few hundred thousand distinct CDR3 sequences, about a sixth of them found once; the top ten carry roughly 22%. The chain carries TRBV7-6 and TRBJ2-2, with 7 bases identical to TRBD2. The source of this sequence is a man aged 18-30 years who had mild COVID-19 (a few samples of this study predate the infection). Cell type and time point are not known. Input material: PBMCs or a T cell subset sorted from them (not recorded which). The CDR3 sequence is CASSPTGGYTGELFF. Here the CDR3 DNA reads TGTGCCAGCAGCCCCACGGGGGGTTACACCGGGGAGCTGTTTTTT.